This is a list of T cell receptor beta chains from one sample in a study of blood T cells in healthy people across ages. MiXCR, applied by TCRdb to the 5' RACE reads, yields one record per CDR3 protein. The repertoire has over a million distinct CDR3 sequences, around 43% of them found once; the top ten carry under 20%. The sequenced material came from blood. These receptors were taken from a woman in her sixties or seventies in good health. The CDR3 runs from the conserved cysteine through the conserved F or W. D genes are given only for firm matches. The size of a clone is reported for some rows only, either as once, few or many, or as a class for expanded clones.

V gene	D gene	CDR3 length	J gene	clone size	CDR3 protein	CDR3 DNA
TRBV18	TRBD2	16	TRBJ2-5	NA	CASSPRTSGRKETQYF	TGTGCCAGCTCACCTCGGACTAGCGGGAGAAAAGAGACCCAGTACTTC
TRBV29-1	NA	13	TRBJ2-7	NA	CSVDASFGYEQYF	TGCAGCGTTGACGCTAGCTTTGGCTACGAGCAGTACTTC
TRBV9	TRBD1	16	TRBJ2-3	few	CASSVGTGGATDTQYF	TGTGCCAGCAGCGTAGGCACAGGGGGAGCTACAGATACGCAGTATTTT
TRBV6-5	NA	13	TRBJ2-7	many	CASSYDSSYEQYF	TGTGCCAGCAGTTACGACAGTTCCTACGAGCAGTACTTC
TRBV2	NA	14	TRBJ2-3	NA	CASRAGTSTDTRYF	TGTGCCAGCAGGGCGGGAACTAGCACAGATACGCGGTATTTT
TRBV20-1	TRBD2	15	TRBJ2-3	NA	CSAPQTSGRTDTQYF	TGCAGTGCTCCCCAGACTAGCGGGAGAACAGATACGCAGTATTTT
TRBV7-3	NA	16	TRBJ2-5	NA	CASSLTSVGNPWEQYF	TGTGCCAGCAGCTTAACTAGCGTCGGGAACCCCTGGGAGCAGTACTTC
TRBV12-3/TRBV12-4	NA	14	TRBJ2-3	few	CASRAGPLPDTQYF	TGTGCCAGCAGGGCGGGCCCCCTTCCAGATACGCAGTATTTT
TRBV7-2	NA	14	TRBJ1-6	NA	CASSLASGNSPPHF	TGTGCCAGCAGCTTAGCCTCGGGGAATTCACCCCCCCACTTT
TRBV11-3	TRBD2	20	TRBJ2-3	NA	CASSPQAGVAAVGTTDTQYF	TGTGCCAGCAGCCCCCAAGCGGGAGTTGCTGCAGTTGGCACCACAGATACGCAGTATTTT
TRBV20-1	NA	13	TRBJ2-5	few	CSAVVLGRETQYF	TGCAGTGCCGTCGTCCTGGGTCGGGAGACCCAGTACTTC
TRBV7-9	TRBD2	17	TRBJ2-7	NA	CASSLALRLADSYEQYF	TGTGCCAGCAGCTTAGCTTTGAGGCTAGCGGACTCCTACGAGCAGTACTTC
TRBV20-1	TRBD2	13	TRBJ2-5	NA	CSASSASGRAAYF	TGCAGTGCTAGTTCAGCTAGCGGGAGGGCTGCGTACTTC
TRBV5-1	NA	14	TRBJ2-7	many	CASSGGGHTYEQYF	TGCGCCAGCAGCGGGGGAGGTCATACCTACGAGCAGTACTTC
TRBV12-3/TRBV12-4	NA	18	TRBJ2-3	NA	CASSFPRNILSGTDTQYF	TGTGCCAGCAGTTTTCCCAGGAACATCCTCTCCGGCACAGATACGCAGTATTTT
TRBV12-3/TRBV12-4	NA	15	TRBJ2-7	few	CASSSPLVSQYEQYF	TGTGCCAGCAGTTCCCCTTTAGTTTCCCAATACGAGCAGTACTTC
TRBV6-1	TRBD1	14	TRBJ2-2	NA	CASTETGGTGELFF	TGTGCCAGCACCGAGACAGGGGGCACCGGGGAGCTGTTTTTT
TRBV7-9	TRBD1	17	TRBJ1-5	NA	CASSLTGTAYSNQPQHF	TGTGCCAGCAGCTTAACGGGGACAGCCTATAGCAATCAGCCCCAGCATTTT
TRBV28	TRBD1	13	TRBJ1-2	few	CASSLGGGGGYTF	TGTGCCAGCAGTTTGGGAGGGGGCGGTGGCTACACCTTC
TRBV6-5	NA	14	TRBJ1-1	NA	CASSTDGRDTEAFF	TGTGCCAGCAGTACCGACGGGAGGGACACTGAAGCTTTCTTT
TRBV14	NA	15	TRBJ2-5	NA	CASSQALGRMETQYF	TGTGCCAGCAGCCAAGCGCTCGGCAGGATGGAGACCCAGTACTTC
TRBV9	NA	15	TRBJ2-4	NA	CASSVAETRGDIQYF	TGTGCCAGCAGCGTAGCCGAGACTAGAGGGGACATTCAGTACTTC
TRBV11-3	NA	13	TRBJ2-1	NA	CVSSLAEKGEQFF	TGTGTCAGCAGCTTAGCGGAGAAGGGTGAGCAGTTCTTC
TRBV20-1	NA	15	TRBJ2-7	NA	CSASGQGNKPYEQYF	TGCAGTGCTAGCGGGCAGGGGAACAAACCTTACGAGCAGTACTTC